One sample yielded the 21 T cell receptor beta chains listed below, sequenced in a study of T cell responses to AZD1222 COVID-19 vaccine. Profiling relied on immunoSEQ multiplex PCR, and the TCRdb table lists in-frame clones only, not all of them. The table records about 150,000 clones, approximately 90% of them present only once. Sequenced here: peripheral blood, sampled on day 0 of AZD1222 vaccination. The receptors shown here come from an adult in good health.

This clone was recorded only once. The V and J genes are TRBV15 and TRBJ2-5; no reliable D call. This CDR3 contains 12 residues. Germline V gives CDR1 LNHNV, CDR2 YYDKDF (reference sequence). Trimming stripped 5 bases from V and 1 base from J, with 5 bases between. CDR3 coding DNA: TGTGCCACCAGCCCGTCCCAAGAGACCCAGTACTTC. It yields the protein CATSPSQETQYF.

The chain uses TRBV6-5 and TRBJ1-2; the D gene is possibly TRBD1 (5 bases). V lost 7 bases to trimming and J lost 7 bases, with 16 bases between them. From germline, CDR1 is MNHEY and CDR2 SVGAGI. The CDR3 is made up of 13 amino acids. As DNA, the CDR3 is TGTGCCAGCACCGAAACAGGAGTAGGTGGCTACACCTTC. Translated, it gives CASTETGVGGYTF.

J is TRBJ1-5 and V is TRBV5-4, with D possibly TRBD1 on 5 matching bases. Germline loops: CDR1 SGHNT, CDR2 YYREEE (reference sequence). The ends were cut back, 2 bases at V and 5 bases at J, with 8 bases in the middle. The CDR3 runs 13 residues. Written as DNA, the CDR3 is TGTGCCAGCAGCTTTGGCAGGGATCAGCCCCAGCATTTT. It translates to CASSFGRDQPQHF.

V and J are TRBV6-2 or TRBV6-3 and TRBJ1-2, with 9 bases that match TRBD1. The germline gives CDR1 MNHEY, CDR2 SVGEGT. The CDR3 loop spans 13 amino acids. V lost 2 bases, J lost 5 bases, and 0 bases stayed unmatched. The CDR3 bases are TGTGCCAGCAGTTACGACAGGGGGTATGGCTACACCTTC. Its protein is CASSYDRGYGYTF.

This chain connects TRBV24-1 to TRBJ2-1; TRBD2 matches at 7 bases. Per the germline V gene, CDR1 is KGHDR and CDR2 is SFDVKD. The CDR3 runs to 16 residues. After removal of 3 bases from V and 2 bases from J, the junction contained 6 bases not matched to a gene. The CDR3 DNA reads TGTGCCACCAGTGATAGGAGCGGGGTGACCTACAATGAGCAGTTCTTC. It encodes CATSDRSGVTYNEQFF.

The chain couples TRBV12-3 or TRBV12-4 to TRBJ1-2; tentatively, D is TRBD1 (5 bases). The CDR3 runs to 12 residues. The V gene lost 2 bases and the J gene lost 8 bases, with 9 bases spanning the gap. For the CDR3, the DNA is TGTGCCAGCAGTTTAAGGGGAAAAGGCTACACCTTC. Amino acid sequence: CASSLRGKGYTF.

The J gene is TRBJ2-5, the V gene TRBV6-6; unclear D gene. CDR1 and CDR2 from the germline V gene are MNHNY and SVGAGI (reference sequence). CDR3 size: 11 residues. The V and J ends lost 3 bases and 5 bases respectively, with 4 bases between them. CDR3 region: CASSYKETQYF. The CDR3 nucleotides are TGTGCCAGCAGTTATAAGGAGACCCAGTACTTC.

This clone occurred once. V is TRBV9 and J is TRBJ1-2, with D tentatively TRBD1 (5 bases). From germline, CDR1 is SGDLS and CDR2 YYNGEE. Trimming pared 9 bases from V and 0 bases from J, leaving 15 bases between. The CDR3 has 14 residues. The CDR3 sequence: CATGTGTTNYGYTF. CDR3 DNA sequence: TGTGCCACCGGCACGGGGACTACTAACTATGGCTACACCTTC.

The genes are TRBV4-2 and TRBJ1-2, with D uncertain. The CDR3 totals 14 residues. The germline CDR1 and CDR2 sequences are LGHNA and YNFKEQ. Deletions cut 4 bases from V and 1 base from J, with 10 bases between. The CDR3 nucleotides are TGTGCCAGCAGCCTATCGCGGAATAACTATGGCTACACCTTC. Its translation is CASSLSRNNYGYTF.

The rearrangement links TRBV6-5 to TRBJ2-7, with D perhaps matching TRBD2 (5 bases). V shed 4 bases and J shed 5 bases, with 15 bases lying between them. This CDR3 spans 14 amino acids. The germline V gene has CDR1 MNHEY and CDR2 SVGAGI. CDR3 bases: TGTGCCAGCAGTTTAGGCAGGCACGGGAACGAGCAGTACTTC. This encodes CASSLGRHGNEQYF.

This clone appeared a few times. This chain connects TRBV5-6 to TRBJ2-2; TRBD1 or TRBD2 may be the D gene (6 bases each). Trimming pared 4 bases from V and 7 bases from J, leaving 20 bases between. CDR1 and CDR2 from the germline V gene are SGHDT and YYEEEE. The CDR3 spans 16 residues. CDR3 DNA: TGTGCCAGCAGCCCAGGCGGGACAAAGACATTCGGGGAGCTGTTTTTT. This translates into CASSPGGTKTFGELFF.

V gene TRBV6-5 combines with J gene TRBJ1-1; 7 bases align to TRBD1. The CDR3 length is 14 residues. CDR1 is MNHEY, CDR2 SVGAGI, per germline. Losses at the gene ends were 2 bases for V and 6 bases for J; bases not matched to a gene: 6. The CDR3 nucleotides are TGTGCCAGCAGTTACGGAGGACAGGCCCCTGAAGCTTTCTTT. It is translated as CASSYGGQAPEAFF.

The chain joins TRBV6-2 or TRBV6-3 to TRBJ1-5; a weak D match, TRBD1 (5 bases). The V gene's germline CDR1 is MNHEY and CDR2 SVGEGT. The CDR3 sequence is 14 residues long. Trimming removed 4 bases at V and 3 bases at J, with 10 bases between. CDR3 bases: TGTGCCAGCAGTTCGGGGGGGTCCAATCAGCCCCAGCATTTT. It specifies CASSSGGSNQPQHF.

The gene calls are TRBV5-6 and TRBJ2-2, with no clear D. This CDR3 region has 12 residues. In germline, CDR1 is SGHDT, CDR2 YYEEEE. V lost 0 bases and J 6 bases, leaving 3 bases between the germline ends. CDR3 sequence reads: CASSLGPGELFF. Here the CDR3 DNA reads TGTGCCAGCAGCTTGGGTCCCGGGGAGCTGTTTTTT.

J is TRBJ1-1 and V is TRBV5-1; no firm D call. The V gene's germline CDR1 is SGHRS and CDR2 YFSETQ. Trimming took 1 base from V and 3 from J, leaving 7 bases between them. This CDR3 has 13 residues. The CDR3 reads CASSLKADTEAFF. The CDR3 bases are TGCGCCAGCAGCTTGAAGGCGGACACTGAAGCTTTCTTT.

This sequence joins TRBV10-3 and TRBJ2-2; D not certain. The CDR3 covers 14 residues. V was trimmed by 4 bases and J by 6 bases, leaving 12 bases between them. CDR1 and CDR2 (germline): ENHRY, SYGVKD. DNA of the CDR3: TGTGCCATCAGTGCGAGAAGTGATGCCGGGGAGCTGTTTTTT. Amino acid sequence: CAISARSDAGELFF.

The chain couples TRBV10-3 to TRBJ1-1, with a tentative D call TRBD1 (5 bases). This CDR3 has 15 amino acids. The germline V and J ends were trimmed by 0 bases and 2 bases, with 10 bases remaining between them. Per the germline V gene, CDR1 is ENHRY and CDR2 is SYGVKD. Written as DNA, the CDR3 is TGTGCCATCAGTGAGTCGGGCAGGGCTAACACTGAAGCTTTCTTT. Translating gives CAISESGRANTEAFF.

The chain has TRBV7-2 and TRBJ2-7; D not resolved. V was pared by 6 bases and J by 4 bases, with 13 bases between. The CDR3 is made up of 13 amino acids. The germline V gene has CDR1 SGHTA and CDR2 FQGNSA. This CDR3 is CASSPDVSYEQYF. The CDR3 DNA reads TGTGCCAGCAGTCCAGACGTGAGTTACGAGCAGTACTTC.

The chain recombines TRBV7-8 with TRBJ1-5; TRBD1 is a possible D gene (6 bases). The CDR3 loop spans 16 amino acids. Germline V gene data show CDR1 as SGHVS and CDR2 as FQNEAQ. Trimming took off 4 bases at V and 0 bases at J, with 13 bases between the two ends. CDR3 residues: CASSWGARNSNQPQHF. In nucleotides, the CDR3 is TGTGCCAGCAGCTGGGGGGCCAGGAATAGCAATCAGCCCCAGCATTTT. The full variable domain, with the rest looked up from reference TRBV7-8 and TRBJ1-5, is GAGVSQSPRYKVAKRGQDVALRCDPISGHVSLFWYQQALGQGPEFLTYFQNEAQLDKSGLPSDRFFAERPEGSVSTLKIQRTQQEDSAVYLCASSWGARNSNQPQHFGDGTRLSIL.

This chain uses TRBV28 with TRBJ2-1; a weak D match, TRBD1 (6 bases). The CDR3 runs 11 residues. The germline gives CDR1 MDHEN, CDR2 SYDVKM. V was cut by 7 bases and J by 10 bases, with 11 bases left in between. This chain's CDR3 is CASNRVEEQFF. CDR3 nucleotide sequence: TGTGCCAGCAACAGGGTTGAAGAGCAGTTCTTC.

The chain combines TRBV10-3 with TRBJ2-7; 7 nucleotides align to TRBD2. V was pared by 9 bases and J by 6 bases, with 8 bases of the junction left unmatched. This CDR3 comprises 12 residues. CDR1 ENHRY and CDR2 SYGVKD come from the germline V gene. The CDR3 loop is CAISRETSEQYF. CDR3 DNA sequence: TGTGCCATTTCGCGGGAGACGTCCGAGCAGTACTTC.